This TCR beta chain was profiled in a study of T cell responses to AZD1222 COVID-19 vaccine. Across the study: Second doses at about 4 or about 12 weeks were pooled.

In regard to this clone: Its antigen is not known.

Assay used: immunoSEQ multiplex PCR; TCRdb lists only in-frame clones, some missing. The table records about 160,000 clones, about nine tenths of them present only once. Study-wide points: White British ancestry dominated among donors, who included more females, and clonal diversity was possibly underestimated. Only a handful of individuals given AZD1222 were seropositive at baseline.

The CDR3 sequence is 14 residues long. Germline-derived CDR1 and CDR2 are SGDLS and YYNGEE. Trimming removed 5 bases at V and 2 bases at J, with 10 bases between. The chain employs TRBV9 and TRBJ2-2, with D unclear. The specimen comprised peripheral blood, sampled on day 0 of AZD1222 vaccination. This TCR derives from an adult in good health. The CDR3 loop reads CASRQDPNTGELFF. CDR3 bases: TGTGCCAGCAGGCAGGATCCAAACACCGGGGAGCTGTTTTTT. The variable domain in full, with the rest retrieved from reference TRBV9 and TRBJ2-2, is DSGVTQTPKHLITATGQRVTLRCSPRSGDLSVYWYQQSLDQGLQFLIQYYNGEERAKGNILERFSAQQFPDLHSELNLSSLELGDSALYFCASRQDPNTGELFFGEGSRLTVL.